The T cell receptor beta chain under discussion was sequenced for a study of shared clonotypes between healthy human individuals. The CDR3 sequence is 13 residues long. V shed 5 bases and J 8 bases; nucleotides not matched to a gene: 6. CDR1 and CDR2 (germline): LNHDA, SQIVND (reference sequence). Evenly divided among several immunoSEQ plates was the genomic DNA of each subset. Using immunoSEQ multiplex PCR, the repertoire was profiled, and TCRdb retains in-frame clones only, with some absent. The data hold 2 million to 2.5 million clones, with 85% to 95% observed a single time. The sequencing sample was made of naive CD4+ T cells from PBMCs. The subset was: CD45RA+ positively selected. The V gene is TRBV19, the J gene TRBJ2-4; 7 nucleotides line up with TRBD1. This receptor was taken from a man between 18 and 35 years old in good health. Some clones in this sample may be carry-over from other donors' samples. CDR3 nucleotide sequence: TGTGCCAGTAGTGACAGGGTTGGGGACATTCAGTACTTC. Translation: CASSDRVGDIQYF.